Following are 20 T cell receptor beta chains from one sample sequenced in a study of Ad26.COV2.S vaccination and SARS-CoV-2 variants. Treatment indicated: roughly 18 received Ad26.COV2.S at low or high dose, single or two shots; 5 received placebo; per-sample allocation not given. Samples came from day 63 after the first vaccine or placebo injection. Here immunoSEQ multiplex PCR was the method, and the copy in TCRdb shows in-frame clones only, minus some. The sample contains more than 400,000 clones, less than 95% of which appear only once. The sequencing here drew on peripheral blood, taken in a trial of Ad26.COV2.S vaccine versus placebo. Every receptor here comes from a person aged 18-60 years who received the Ad26.COV2.S COVID-19 vaccine or a placebo.

The J gene is TRBJ1-2, the V gene TRBV6-2 or TRBV6-3, with 7 nucleotides matching TRBD1. Germline values: CDR1 MNHEY, CDR2 SVGEGT. Unmatched junction bases numbered 5, after V lost 5 bases and J lost 2 bases. The CDR3 sequence is 14 residues long. CDR3 loop: CASSRSTGNYGYTF. CDR3 nucleotides: TGTGCCAGCAGTCGGTCGACAGGGAACTATGGCTACACCTTC.

The genes are TRBV28 and TRBJ2-5; possible D gene TRBD1, 5 bases. There are 12 residues in the CDR3. In germline, CDR1 is MDHEN, CDR2 SYDVKM. Trimming took 4 bases from V and 10 from J, leaving 13 bases between them. As DNA, the CDR3 is TGTGCCAGCAGTTCCCGCCAAGGGGTCCAGTACTTC. Translating it yields CASSSRQGVQYF. The full variable domain, its missing parts supplied by reference TRBV28 and TRBJ2-5, is DVKVTQSSRYLVKRTGEKVFLECVQDMDHENMFWYRQDPGLGLRLIYFSYDVKMKEKGDIPEGYSVSREKKERFSLILESASTNQTSMYLCASSSRQGVQYFGPGTRLLVL.

This clone was observed once. The junction departs from germline at one end; a sequencing error may be responsible. This chain connects TRBV7-7 to TRBJ2-2, with D maybe TRBD2 (5 bases). This CDR3 spans 13 amino acids. Germline values: CDR1 SSHAT, CDR2 FNYEAQ (reference sequence). The CDR3 reads CASSLRETGELFF. DNA for the CDR3: TGTGCTAGCAGCTTACGGGAAACCGGGGAGCTGTTTTTT.

The CDR3 nucleotides are TGTGCCAGTAGCCAGACGCCCTCCTACGAGCAGTACTTC. It encodes CASSQTPSYEQYF. The V call is TRBV19, the J call TRBJ2-7; no clear D. The CDR3 covers 13 residues. V was shortened by 6 bases and J by 0 bases, with 9 bases between the two germline ends. Germline V gene data show CDR1 as LNHDA and CDR2 as SQIVND (reference sequence).

The V call is TRBV6-6, the J call TRBJ2-1; D possibly corresponds to TRBD2 (6 bases). The germline V gene encodes CDR1 MNHNY and CDR2 SVGAGI (reference sequence). This CDR3 region has 13 residues. With 0 bases removed from V and 10 bases from J, the gap between germline ends came to 10 bases. CDR3 residues: CASSYSGGPEQFF. In DNA form, the CDR3 reads TGTGCCAGCAGTTACTCTGGAGGGCCGGAGCAGTTCTTC.

The rearrangement uses TRBV12-5 and TRBJ2-1; 8 bases are a match to TRBD1. The V gene end was trimmed by 1 base and the J gene end by 10 bases; junction bases not matched to a gene: 9. CDR1 and CDR2 from the germline V gene are LGHNT and FRNRAP. This CDR3 contains 15 residues. This CDR3 reads CASGLGSGGFGEQFF. The CDR3 DNA reads as TGTGCTAGTGGTTTGGGCTCAGGGGGCTTCGGGGAGCAGTTCTTC.

The chain combines TRBV23-1 with TRBJ1-2; D is unresolved. TRBV23-1 is marked as an open reading frame, function uncertain. V lost 4 bases and J lost 3, with 12 bases in between. This CDR3 region has 14 residues. In DNA form, the CDR3 reads TGCGCCAGCAGTCCCCTCGCAACCTACTATGGCTACACCTTC. This codes for CASSPLATYYGYTF.

The rearrangement links TRBV7-2 to TRBJ1-5; 7 positions agree with TRBD1. The length of the CDR3 is 14 residues. Per the germline V gene, CDR1 is SGHTA and CDR2 is FQGNSA. J lost 7 bases, V lost 4 bases, and 7 bases had no gene match. The CDR3 nucleotides read TGTGCCAGCAGCTGGACAGGAGTTGGACAGCCCCAGCATTTT. The encoded protein is CASSWTGVGQPQHF.

This clone was recorded a few times. V is TRBV4-2 and J is TRBJ2-1; 7 positions agree with TRBD2. The CDR3 loop spans 16 amino acids. Germline lookup yields CDR1 LGHNA and CDR2 YNFKEQ. Unmatched junction bases numbered 10, after V lost 8 bases and J lost 0 bases. The CDR3 DNA reads as TGTGCCAGCGCTCCTGCTAGCGGAAGCTCCTACAATGAGCAGTTCTTC. This sequence encodes CASAPASGSSYNEQFF.

V is TRBV19 and J is TRBJ2-5; the D is unclear. V lost 2 bases and J 2 bases, leaving 6 bases between the germline ends. From germline, CDR1 is LNHDA and CDR2 SQIVND (reference sequence). The CDR3 sequence is 13 residues long. The CDR3 DNA reads as TGTGCCAGTAGTATATCGGGTCAAGAGACCCAGTACTTC. It translates to CASSISGQETQYF.

The chain employs TRBV21-1 and TRBJ1-5; the table's TRBD1 call for D was not verified on the DNA. TRBV21-1 constitutes a pseudogene. The CDR3 is 14 amino acids. As DNA, the CDR3 is TGTGCCAGCAGCAAGCGGAAGGGGAATCAGCCCCAGCATTTT. Its translation: CASSKRKGNQPQHF.

The genes are TRBV2 and TRBJ2-7; the D call may be TRBD1 or TRBD2 (5 bases each). Germline loops: CDR1 SNHLY, CDR2 FYNNEI. The germline V and J ends were trimmed by 8 bases and 2 bases, with 13 bases remaining between them. The CDR3 sequence is 13 residues long. This chain's CDR3 is CASGGRVTYEQYF. DNA of the CDR3: TGTGCCAGCGGGGGACGGGTGACCTACGAGCAGTACTTC.

This clone was detected once. The CDR3 spells CASSQFGRRASADNEQFF. The CDR3 DNA sequence: TGTGCCAGCAGCCAATTCGGCCGGAGGGCTAGCGCCGACAATGAGCAGTTCTTC. The chain joins TRBV4-2 to TRBJ2-1, with a possible D match to TRBD2 (6 bases). This CDR3 comprises 18 residues. Per germline, CDR1 LGHNA and CDR2 YNFKEQ. Trimming cost V 2 bases and J 5 bases, with 22 bases left between them.

This clone was counted a single time. The genes are TRBV25-1 and TRBJ2-7; TRBD1 agrees at 9 bases. Germline V gene data show CDR1 as MGHDK and CDR2 as SYGVNS. V trimming: 3 bases; J trimming: 4 bases; junction bases outside the gene matches: 16. The CDR3 sequence is 18 residues long. The CDR3 reads CASSDPGGQGGKGYEQYF. CDR3 nucleotides: TGTGCCAGCAGTGATCCGGGGGGACAGGGTGGTAAAGGGTACGAGCAGTACTTC.

The V call is TRBV4-2, the J call TRBJ2-7, with 8 bases matching TRBD1. Looked up from germline, CDR1 is LGHNA and CDR2 is YNFKEQ. V shed 4 bases, J shed 4 bases, and the junction held 3 bases outside the gene matches. The CDR3 has 13 amino acids. The CDR3 spells CASSPGGRYEQYF. The CDR3 DNA follows: TGTGCCAGCAGCCCAGGGGGCCGGTACGAGCAGTACTTC.

This chain uses TRBV13 with TRBJ2-3, with 9 bases matching TRBD2. Germline values: CDR1 PRHDT, CDR2 FYEKMQ (reference sequence). The V gene end was trimmed by 5 bases and the J gene end by 1 base; junction bases not matched to a gene: 4. The CDR3 runs 15 residues. The CDR3, as DNA: TGTGCCAGCAGCCCTGGGACTAGCCGCACAGATACGCAGTATTTT. Translating it yields CASSPGTSRTDTQYF.

This chain links TRBV3-1 (or the pseudogene TRBV3-2) with TRBJ1-6; TRBD1 aligns across 9 bases. V gave up 5 bases and J gave up 11 bases; unmatched junction bases: 1. Germline V gives CDR1 LGHDT, CDR2 YNNKEL (reference sequence). The CDR3 is 12 residues long. CDR3 loop: CASSGQGTPLHF. CDR3 sequence (DNA): TGTGCCAGCAGCGGACAGGGGACACCCCTCCACTTT.

The chain employs TRBV5-4 and TRBJ2-7; 9 positions match TRBD1. Germline assignment: CDR1 SGHNT and CDR2 YYREEE (reference sequence). The CDR3 is made up of 16 amino acids. With 4 bases clipped from V and 5 bases from J, the junction kept 13 bases outside the gene matches. The CDR3 nucleotides are TGTGCCAGCAGCCGATTCAGGACAGGGGTATTTGACGAGCAGTACTTC. It yields the protein CASSRFRTGVFDEQYF. The full variable domain, with the rest looked up from reference TRBV5-4 and TRBJ2-7, is ETGVTQSPTHLIKTRGQQVTLRCSSQSGHNTVSWYQQALGQGPQFIFQYYREEENGRGNFPPRFSGLQFPNYSSELNVNALELDDSALYLCASSRFRTGVFDEQYFGPGTRLTVT.

The table lists this clone with a count of one. The sample contains more than one DNA sequence encoding this CDR3. The chain has TRBV15 and TRBJ2-7, with TRBD1 identical over 10 bases. This CDR3 comprises 15 residues. CDR1 and CDR2 from the germline V gene are LNHNV and YYDKDF (reference sequence). The junction had 2 bases not matched to a gene; V was cut back by 1 base and J by 2 bases. The CDR3, as DNA: TGTGCCACCAGCAGAGCCGGGACAGGGGCCTACGAGCAGTACTTC. Amino acids: CATSRAGTGAYEQYF. Full variable domain (outside the CDR3, taken from reference TRBV15 and TRBJ2-7): DAMVIQNPRYQVTQFGKPVTLSCSQTLNHNVMYWYQQKSSQAPKLLFHYYDKDFNNEADTPDNFQSRRPNTSFCFLDIRSPGLGDTAMYLCATSRAGTGAYEQYFGPGTRLTVT.

This rearrangement joins TRBV12-5 to TRBJ2-5; D is uncertain. Per germline, CDR1 LGHNT and CDR2 FRNRAP. V lost 1 base and J lost 5, with 2 bases in between. This CDR3 comprises 11 residues. CDR3 coding DNA: TGTGCTAGTGGTTTGGCCGAGACCCAGTACTTC. Translated: CASGLAETQYF.